This T cell receptor beta chain emerged from a study of cytomegalovirus exposure and HLA in healthy donors. This clone was recorded a few times. Its antigen is unknown. Germline V gene lookup returns CDR1 GTSNPN and CDR2 SVGIG (reference sequence). There are 13 residues in the CDR3. The V gene lost 0 bases and the J gene lost 0 bases, with 3 bases spanning the gap. Primers included in the PCR were 60 Vbeta and 13 Jbeta primers. Profiling relied on immunoSEQ multiplex PCR, and the TCRdb table lists in-frame clones only, not all of them. Of more than 85,000 clones listed, about 80% are singletons. Study findings and constraints: DRB1 showed the most TCR associations and HLA-C the fewest in a later analysis, as rates varied by HLA locus. Later analysis showed most CMV-associated TCR beta chains appearing HLA-restricted.

The TCR was taken from a woman aged 55-70 years in good health and CMV-seropositive. This chain connects TRBV30 to TRBJ1-3; unclear D gene. The sample consisted of PBMCs. The CDR3 coding sequence is TGTGCCTGGAGTGTCGGCTCTGGAAACACCATATATTTT. As protein: CAWSVGSGNTIYF. The variable domain in full, completed from reference TRBV30 and TRBJ1-3, reads SQTIHQWPATLVQPVGSPLSLECTVEGTSNPNLYWYRQAAGRGLQLLFYSVGIGQISSEVPQNLSASRPQDRQFILSSKKLLLSDSGFYLCAWSVGSGNTIYFGEGSWLTVV.